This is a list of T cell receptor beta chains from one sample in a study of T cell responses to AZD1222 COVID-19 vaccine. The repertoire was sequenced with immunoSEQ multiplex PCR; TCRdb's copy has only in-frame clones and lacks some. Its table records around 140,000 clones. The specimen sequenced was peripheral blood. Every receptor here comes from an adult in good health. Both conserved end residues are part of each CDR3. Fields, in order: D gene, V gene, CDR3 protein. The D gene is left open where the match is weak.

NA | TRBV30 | CAWSRTVNTEAFF
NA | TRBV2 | CASSGSMNTEAFF
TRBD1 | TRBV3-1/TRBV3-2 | CASRPRDRDYGYTF
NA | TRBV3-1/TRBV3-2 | CASSLYQGEQPQHF
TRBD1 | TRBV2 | CARPRTGPYNEQFF
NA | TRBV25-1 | CASRPEGADTQYF
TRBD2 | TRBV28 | CASSVAGGNTGELFF
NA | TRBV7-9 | CASSLSAGYNSPLHF
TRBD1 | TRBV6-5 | CASLRQGPYTGELFF
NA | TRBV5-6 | CASSTGTESWNHYGYTF
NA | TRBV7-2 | CASSLAVGSYEQYF
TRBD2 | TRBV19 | CASSIGGGDNEQFF
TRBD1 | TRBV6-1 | CASSDPDRGRANYGYTF
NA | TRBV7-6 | CASSLGLNQPQHF
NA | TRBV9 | CASSVGQRETQYF
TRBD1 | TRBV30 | CAWTGQGAGNTEAFF
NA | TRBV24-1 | CATSDSAGDYGYTF
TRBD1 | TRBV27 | CASSEGQAGYGYTF
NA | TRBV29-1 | CSVEVGGEQYF
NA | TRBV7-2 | CASRWGRSNTEAFF
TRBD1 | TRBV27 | CASSLSGQGYSPLHF
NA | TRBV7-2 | CASSSDGSTNEKLFF
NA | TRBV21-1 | CASPDRNAMSYNSPLHF
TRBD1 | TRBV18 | CASSPGQGARNIQYF
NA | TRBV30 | CAWSPLSTGAEAFF
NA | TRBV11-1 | CASSPRHATNEKLFF
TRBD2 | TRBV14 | CASSPLGGFSYEQYF
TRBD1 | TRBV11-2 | CASSPGTEEAFF
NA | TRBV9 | CASSGQQGSNTEAFF
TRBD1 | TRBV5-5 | CASSLTGSETQYF
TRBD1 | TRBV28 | CASSWDRPYGYTF
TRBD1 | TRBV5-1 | CASSLVGVQGLKKETQYF
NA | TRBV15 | CATSRDPGRNEKLFF
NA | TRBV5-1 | CASSPGWEEIAF
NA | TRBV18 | CASSPSGDTEAFF
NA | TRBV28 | CASSPRDRPPANEKLFF
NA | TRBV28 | CASSSPGGHLYGYTF
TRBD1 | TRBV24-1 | CATKDRGRTSAPLHF
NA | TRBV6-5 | CASSYNYNTGELFF
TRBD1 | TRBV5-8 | CASSLSRDSLTNSPLHF
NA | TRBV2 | CASNHRGSSYEQYF
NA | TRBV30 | CAWTRSVGNTIYF
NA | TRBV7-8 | CASSLRVTEAFF
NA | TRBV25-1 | CASSQEMNTEAFF
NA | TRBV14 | CASSQVRGGRGKKETQYF
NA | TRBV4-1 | CASSLTGSNEKLFF
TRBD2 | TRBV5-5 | CASSLGWGGRNEQFF
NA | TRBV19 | CASSIHPPETEAFF